What follows are 17 T cell receptor beta chains derived from one specimen sequenced in a study of shared T cell receptors in the human thymus. Profiled with immunoSEQ multiplex PCR; TCRdb holds only in-frame clones, not every one. The data contain hundreds of thousands of clones, more than 70% of them singletons. In addition, the sample was reused for a study of human thymus T cells.

Sequenced: thymocytes. The source of these receptors is a boy younger than two with a congenital heart defect.

The rearrangement uses TRBV5-4 and TRBJ1-1, with 10 bases aligning to TRBD1. The V gene end was trimmed by 4 bases and the J gene end by 3 bases; junction bases not matched to a gene: 6. Germline CDR1 is SGHNT and CDR2 is YYREEE (reference sequence). The CDR3 sequence is 15 residues long. The CDR3 coding sequence is TGTGCCAGCAGCGGGACCGGGACAGGGGACACTGAAGCTTTCTTT. Protein sequence: CASSGTGTGDTEAFF.

The chain has TRBV28 and TRBJ2-1; the match to TRBD1 covers 10 bases. Trimming at V came to 3 bases and at J to 5 bases, leaving 7 bases not matched to a gene. The CDR3 contains 16 residues. Germline loops: CDR1 MDHEN, CDR2 SYDVKM. CDR3 nucleotide sequence: TGTGCCAGCAGTTTTAGCCCCGGGACAGGGGACAATGAGCAGTTCTTC. Translation: CASSFSPGTGDNEQFF.

This clone was seen more than once but under ten times. V and J are TRBV4-3 and TRBJ2-2; no reliable D call. Germline V lookup: CDR1 LGHNA, CDR2 YSLEER. CDR3 length equals 14 residues. Trimming removed 0 bases at V and 3 bases at J, with 5 bases between. The CDR3 DNA sequence: TGCGCCAGCAGCCAAGATCGGGACACCGGGGAGCTGTTTTTT. Protein: CASSQDRDTGELFF.

V and J are TRBV7-9 and TRBJ2-7; D gene uncertain. CDR3 size: 13 residues. The germline V and J ends were trimmed by 1 base and 5 bases, with 9 bases remaining between them. Germline CDR1 and CDR2: SEHNR and FQNEAQ (reference sequence). CDR3 nucleotides: TGTGCCAGCAGCTTAGTTGGAGTTGACGAGCAGTACTTC. This translates into CASSLVGVDEQYF.

The chain links TRBV2 to TRBJ2-4; TRBD1 matches at 9 bases. The CDR3 has 15 residues. Germline V gene sequence: CDR1 SNHLY, CDR2 FYNNEI. Trimming took 7 bases from V and 0 from J; bases not matched to a gene: 4. The CDR3, as DNA: TGTGCCAGCAAGGGGACAGGGTTAGCCAAAAACATTCAGTACTTC. Residues: CASKGTGLAKNIQYF.

The V call is TRBV7-9, the J call TRBJ1-6, with TRBD1 matching over 7 bases. Germline CDR1 reads SEHNR; CDR2 reads FQNEAQ (reference sequence). The CDR3 extends over 13 amino acids. J gave up 5 bases and V 7 bases, and 2 bases lay outside the gene matches. CDR3 bases: TGTGCCAGCAAGGGACAGAATAATTCACCCCTCCACTTT. It specifies CASKGQNNSPLHF.

The V and J genes are TRBV10-3 and TRBJ2-7; a possible D gene is TRBD1 (6 bases). V was pared by 3 bases and J by 0 bases, with 30 bases between. Germline V gene sequence: CDR1 ENHRY, CDR2 SYGVKD. This CDR3 spans 21 amino acids. In nucleotides, the CDR3 is TGTGCCATCAGTGATATGAGTGGTTCGGGATTGGGGGCAGCTAGCTCCTACGAGCAGTACTTC. Protein: CAISDMSGSGLGAASSYEQYF.

The chain carries TRBV28 and TRBJ2-7; 9 bases match TRBD1. The J segment lost 2 bases and the V segment lost 6 bases, leaving 8 bases of the junction unmatched. Germline V gene lookup returns CDR1 MDHEN and CDR2 SYDVKM. The CDR3 loop spans 15 amino acids. The CDR3: CASSTAGTGTYEQYF. As DNA, the CDR3 is TGTGCCAGCAGCACCGCCGGGACAGGGACCTACGAGCAGTACTTC.

The chain combines TRBV19 with TRBJ1-5, with 7 bases matching TRBD1. Germline-derived CDR1 and CDR2 are LNHDA and SQIVND (reference sequence). J gave up 3 bases and V 7 bases, and 6 bases lay outside the gene matches. This CDR3 is 14 amino acids long. The chain's CDR3 is CASIKQGINQPQHF. In DNA, the CDR3 is TGTGCCAGTATCAAACAGGGGATCAATCAGCCCCAGCATTTT.

The V call is TRBV10-1, the J call TRBJ2-3; 10 bases align to TRBD1. CDR1 and CDR2 from the germline V gene are WNHNN and SYGVQD (reference sequence). The CDR3 length is 16 residues. V was pared by 0 bases and J by 0 bases, with 0 bases of the junction left unmatched. Written as DNA, the CDR3 is TGCGCCAGCAGTGAGTCGGGACAGGGGAGCACAGATACGCAGTATTTT. Protein: CASSESGQGSTDTQYF.

In its sample, this clone was seen once. The chain employs TRBV14 and TRBJ2-1; TRBD1 matches at 10 bases. The CDR3 runs 16 residues. Losses at the gene ends were 1 base for V and 4 bases for J; bases not matched to a gene: 4. CDR1 SGHDN and CDR2 FVKESK come from the germline V gene. The CDR3 DNA reads as TGTGCCAGCAGCCAAGCCGGGACAGGGGAATACAATGAGCAGTTCTTC. Residues: CASSQAGTGEYNEQFF.

The chain carries TRBV6-4 and TRBJ1-6, with 7 positions matching TRBD1. From germline, CDR1 is MRHNA and CDR2 SNTAGT. Germline trimming cut 4 bases from V and 7 bases from J; bases unmatched to any gene: 1. This CDR3 spans 13 amino acids. The CDR3 sequence is CASSATGNSPLHF. CDR3 coding DNA: TGTGCCAGCAGTGCGACAGGGAATTCACCCCTCCACTTT.

This sequence joins TRBV5-1 and TRBJ2-3; 10 bases align to TRBD2. V shed 4 bases and J 3 bases; nucleotides not matched to a gene: 11. The CDR3 has 17 amino acids. Germline assignment: CDR1 SGHRS and CDR2 YFSETQ. CDR3: CASSESLSGGGTDTQYF. The CDR3 DNA follows: TGCGCCAGCAGCGAGTCTCTAAGCGGGGGGGGTACAGATACGCAGTATTTT.

This clone appeared once. This chain uses TRBV5-6 with TRBJ1-1, with 7 nucleotides matching TRBD1. Germline CDR1 reads SGHDT; CDR2 reads YYEEEE. V dropped 3 bases and J dropped 1; count of bases not matched to a gene: 6. The CDR3 is 15 residues long. This CDR3 is CASSWRDRPNTEAFF. The CDR3 DNA is TGTGCCAGCAGCTGGAGGGACAGACCGAACACTGAAGCTTTCTTT.

The chain links TRBV14 to TRBJ2-5; tentative D call: TRBD2 (5 bases). Germline V gene data show CDR1 as SGHDN and CDR2 as FVKESK. Deletions cut 2 bases from V and 1 base from J, with 14 bases between. The CDR3 sequence is 16 residues long. The CDR3 DNA reads TGTGCCAGCAGCCAACCAGAGTACCGGGGCCAAGAGACCCAGTACTTC. This translates into CASSQPEYRGQETQYF.

The CDR3 protein is CASSKDRQGFNEQYF. DNA of the CDR3: TGTGCCAGCAGCAAAGATAGACAGGGGTTCAACGAGCAGTACTTC. J is TRBJ2-7 and V is TRBV21-1; the table's D gene call, TRBD1, was not cross checked with the DNA. TRBV21-1 is designated a pseudogene. CDR3 length: 15 residues.

The V call is TRBV11-2, the J call TRBJ2-2; 10 bases agree with TRBD1. This CDR3 has 15 amino acids. Germline loops: CDR1 SGHAT, CDR2 FQNNGV. Trimming at V came to 3 bases and at J to 7 bases, leaving 5 bases not matched to a gene. The CDR3 region has the DNA TGTGCCAGCAGCTTCCGACAGGGGGCGGGCGGGGAGCTGTTTTTT. Amino acids: CASSFRQGAGGELFF.